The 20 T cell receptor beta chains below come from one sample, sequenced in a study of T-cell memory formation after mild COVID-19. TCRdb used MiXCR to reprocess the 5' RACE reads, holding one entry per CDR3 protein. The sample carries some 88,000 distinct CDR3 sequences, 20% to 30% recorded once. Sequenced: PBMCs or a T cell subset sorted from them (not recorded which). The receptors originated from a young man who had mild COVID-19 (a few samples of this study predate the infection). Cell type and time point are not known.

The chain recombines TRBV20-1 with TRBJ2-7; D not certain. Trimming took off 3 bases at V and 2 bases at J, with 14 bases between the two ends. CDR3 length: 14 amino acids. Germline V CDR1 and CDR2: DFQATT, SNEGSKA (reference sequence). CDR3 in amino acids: CSARGLVDPYEQYF. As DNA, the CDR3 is TGCAGTGCTAGGGGTCTCGTGGATCCCTACGAGCAGTACTTC.

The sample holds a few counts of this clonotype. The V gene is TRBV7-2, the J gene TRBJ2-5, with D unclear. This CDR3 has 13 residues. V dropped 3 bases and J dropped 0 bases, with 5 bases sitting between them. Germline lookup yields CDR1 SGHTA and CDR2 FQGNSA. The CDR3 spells CASSFPYQETQYF. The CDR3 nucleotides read TGTGCCAGCAGCTTTCCGTACCAAGAGACCCAGTACTTC.

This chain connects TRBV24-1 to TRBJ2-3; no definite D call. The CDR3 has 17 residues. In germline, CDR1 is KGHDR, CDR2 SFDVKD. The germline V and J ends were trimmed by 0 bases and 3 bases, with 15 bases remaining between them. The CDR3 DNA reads TGTGCCACCAGTGATTTGCGAGATAGAGTGAGTACAGATACGCAGTATTTT. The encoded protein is CATSDLRDRVSTDTQYF.

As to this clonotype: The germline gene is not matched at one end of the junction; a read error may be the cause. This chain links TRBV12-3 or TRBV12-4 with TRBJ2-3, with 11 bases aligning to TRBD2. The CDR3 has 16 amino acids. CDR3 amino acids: CASSLAGGLDTDTQYF. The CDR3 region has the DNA TGTGCCAGCAGTCTAGCGGGGGGTCTAGACACAGATACGCAGTATTTT.

Written as DNA, the CDR3 is TGTGCCAGCAGCTCGACTAGCGGGACCACAGATACGCAGTATTTT. Translating it yields CASSSTSGTTDTQYF. The rearrangement links TRBV11-2 to TRBJ2-3, with TRBD2 matching 11 bases. The CDR3 is 15 residues long. Germline lookup yields CDR1 SGHAT and CDR2 FQNNGV. The V gene end was trimmed by 4 bases and the J gene end by 2 bases; junction bases not matched to a gene: 2.

The CDR3 spells CASSPSGYQPQHF. For the CDR3, the DNA is TGTGCCAGCTCACCGTCAGGGTATCAGCCCCAGCATTTT. The chain employs TRBV18 and TRBJ1-5; D is possibly TRBD1 (5 bases). The CDR3 totals 13 residues. V was pared by 3 bases and J by 5 bases, with 8 bases between. Germline loops: CDR1 KGHSH, CDR2 LQKENI.

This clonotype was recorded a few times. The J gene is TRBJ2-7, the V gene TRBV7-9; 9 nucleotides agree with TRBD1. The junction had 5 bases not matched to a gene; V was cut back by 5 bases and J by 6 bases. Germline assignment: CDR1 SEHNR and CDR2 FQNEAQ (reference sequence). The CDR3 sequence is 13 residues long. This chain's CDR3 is CASSARDRVEQYV. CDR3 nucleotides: TGTGCCAGCAGCGCCCGGGACAGGGTCGAGCAGTACGTC.

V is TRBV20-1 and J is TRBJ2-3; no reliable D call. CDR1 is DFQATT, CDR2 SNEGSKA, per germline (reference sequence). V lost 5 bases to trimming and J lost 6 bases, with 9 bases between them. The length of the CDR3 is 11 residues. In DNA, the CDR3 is TGCAGTGCTTCGAAATTGGATACGCAGTATTTT. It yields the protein CSASKLDTQYF.

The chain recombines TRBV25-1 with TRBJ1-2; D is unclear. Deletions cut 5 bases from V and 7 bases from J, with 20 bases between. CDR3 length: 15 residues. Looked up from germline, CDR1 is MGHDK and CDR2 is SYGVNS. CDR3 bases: TGTGCCAGCAGTCTAGGTTTAGGAATCCATCGTGGCTACACCTTC. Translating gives CASSLGLGIHRGYTF.

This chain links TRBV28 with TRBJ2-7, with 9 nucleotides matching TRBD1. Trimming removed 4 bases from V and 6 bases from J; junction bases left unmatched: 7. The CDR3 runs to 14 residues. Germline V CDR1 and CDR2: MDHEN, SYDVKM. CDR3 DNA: TGTGCCAGCAGTTATCTCCGGGACAGGGTCGAGCAGTACGTC. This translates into CASSYLRDRVEQYV.

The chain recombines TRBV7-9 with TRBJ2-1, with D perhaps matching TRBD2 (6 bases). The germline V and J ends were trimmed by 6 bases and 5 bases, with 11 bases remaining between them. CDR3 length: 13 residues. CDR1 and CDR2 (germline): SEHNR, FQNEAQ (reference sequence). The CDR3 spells CASRARGNNEQFF. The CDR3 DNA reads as TGTGCCAGCAGAGCGCGGGGAAACAATGAGCAGTTCTTC.

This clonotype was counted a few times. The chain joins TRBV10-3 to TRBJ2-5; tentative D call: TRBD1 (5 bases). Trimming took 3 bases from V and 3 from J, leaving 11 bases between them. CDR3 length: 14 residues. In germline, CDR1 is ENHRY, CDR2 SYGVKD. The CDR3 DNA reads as TGTGCCATCAGTGAATTCAGGGAAAAAGAGACCCAGTACTTC. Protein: CAISEFREKETQYF.

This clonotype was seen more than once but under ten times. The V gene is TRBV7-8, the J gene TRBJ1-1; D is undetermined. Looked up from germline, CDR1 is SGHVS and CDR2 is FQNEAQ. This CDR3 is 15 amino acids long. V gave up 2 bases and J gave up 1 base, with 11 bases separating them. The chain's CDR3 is CASSLFEGANTEAFF. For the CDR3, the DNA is TGTGCCAGCAGCTTATTTGAAGGAGCGAACACTGAAGCTTTCTTT. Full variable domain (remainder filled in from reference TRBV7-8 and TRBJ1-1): GAGVSQSPRYKVAKRGQDVALRCDPISGHVSLFWYQQALGQGPEFLTYFQNEAQLDKSGLPSDRFFAERPEGSVSTLKIQRTQQEDSAVYLCASSLFEGANTEAFFGQGTRLTVV.

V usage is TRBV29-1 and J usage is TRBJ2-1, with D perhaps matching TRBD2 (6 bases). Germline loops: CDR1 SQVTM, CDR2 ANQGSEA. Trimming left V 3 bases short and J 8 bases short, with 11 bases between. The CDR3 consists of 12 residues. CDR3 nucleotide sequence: TGCAGCGTTGAGCGGGGCCCGGATGAGCAGTTCTTC. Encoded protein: CSVERGPDEQFF.

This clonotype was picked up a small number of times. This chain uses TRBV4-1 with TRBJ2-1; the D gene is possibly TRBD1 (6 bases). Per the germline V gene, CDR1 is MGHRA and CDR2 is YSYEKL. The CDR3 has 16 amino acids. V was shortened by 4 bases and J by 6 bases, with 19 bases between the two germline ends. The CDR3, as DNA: TGCGCCAGCAGCCCCTATCTGGGATTGGGGGCCAATGAGCAGTTCTTC. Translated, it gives CASSPYLGLGANEQFF.

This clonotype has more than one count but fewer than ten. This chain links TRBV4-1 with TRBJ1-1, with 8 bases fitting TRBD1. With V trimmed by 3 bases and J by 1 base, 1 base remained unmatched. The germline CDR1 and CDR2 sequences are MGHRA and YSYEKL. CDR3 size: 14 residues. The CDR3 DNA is TGCGCCAGCAGCCAGACAGGGGAGAACACTGAAGCTTTCTTT. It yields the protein CASSQTGENTEAFF.

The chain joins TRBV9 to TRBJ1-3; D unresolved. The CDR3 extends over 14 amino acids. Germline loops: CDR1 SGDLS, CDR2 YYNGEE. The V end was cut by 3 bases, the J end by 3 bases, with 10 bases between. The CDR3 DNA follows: TGTGCCAGCAGCGCTCCCTCTCTTGGAAACACCATATATTTT. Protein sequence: CASSAPSLGNTIYF.

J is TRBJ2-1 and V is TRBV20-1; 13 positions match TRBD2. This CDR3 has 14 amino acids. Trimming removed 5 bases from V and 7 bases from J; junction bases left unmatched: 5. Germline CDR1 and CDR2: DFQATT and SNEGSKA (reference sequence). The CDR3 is CSAQTSGGANEQFF. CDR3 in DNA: TGCAGTGCTCAAACTAGCGGGGGGGCTAATGAGCAGTTCTTC.

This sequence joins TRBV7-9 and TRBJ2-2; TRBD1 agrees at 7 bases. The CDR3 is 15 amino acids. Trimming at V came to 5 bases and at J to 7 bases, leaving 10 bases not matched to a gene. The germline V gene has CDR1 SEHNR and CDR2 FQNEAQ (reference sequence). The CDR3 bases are TGTGCCAGCAGCCCACGGAAGGGGGCACTCGGGGAGCTGTTTTTT. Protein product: CASSPRKGALGELFF.

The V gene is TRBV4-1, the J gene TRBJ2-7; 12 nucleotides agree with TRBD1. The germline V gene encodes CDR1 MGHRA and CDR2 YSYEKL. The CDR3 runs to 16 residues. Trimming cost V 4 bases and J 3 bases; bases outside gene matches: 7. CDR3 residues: CASSPIGTGGIYEQYF. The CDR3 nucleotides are TGCGCCAGCAGCCCGATTGGGACAGGGGGCATCTACGAGCAGTACTTC.